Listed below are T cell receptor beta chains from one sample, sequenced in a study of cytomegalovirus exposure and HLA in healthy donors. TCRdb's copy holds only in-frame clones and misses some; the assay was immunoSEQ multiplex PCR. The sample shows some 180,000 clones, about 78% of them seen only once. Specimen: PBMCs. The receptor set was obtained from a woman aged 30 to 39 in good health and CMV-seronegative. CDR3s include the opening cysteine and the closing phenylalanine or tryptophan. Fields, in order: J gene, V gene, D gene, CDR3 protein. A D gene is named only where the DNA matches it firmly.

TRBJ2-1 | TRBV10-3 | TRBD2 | CAITASGSTYNEQFF
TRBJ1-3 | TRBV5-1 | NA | CASSLGGLGSGNTIYF
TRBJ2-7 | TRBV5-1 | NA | CASSGGAGVWEQYF
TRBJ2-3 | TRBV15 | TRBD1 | CATSLGQGVAGDTQYF
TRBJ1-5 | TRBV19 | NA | CASSLRRGSNQPQHF
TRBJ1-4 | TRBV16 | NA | CASSQSRITPEKLFF
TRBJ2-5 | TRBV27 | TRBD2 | CASLEGLAGVYGETQYF
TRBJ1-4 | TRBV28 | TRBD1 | CASSNPTGGEKLFF
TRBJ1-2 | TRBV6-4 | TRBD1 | CASSSTGVGGYTF
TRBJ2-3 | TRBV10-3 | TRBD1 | CAISDIDRATDTQYF